The present T cell receptor beta chain was sequenced within a study of CD8 T cells in ankylosing spondylitis. Study-wide points: About eight highly homologous variants made up a TCR beta motif that seemed to typify ankylosing spondylitis blood. Within matched ankylosing spondylitis synovial fluid, disease-linked clones were reportedly significantly enriched.

As the method for making TCR beta libraries, quantitative 5'-RACE with molecular barcodes was used. TCRdb independently ran MiXCR on the 5' RACE reads; one entry per CDR3 protein. This table holds about 390,000 distinct CDR3 sequences, more than 20% found once. Points on this clonotype: Its target is unknown.

Sequencing input: blood, either unsorted or a sorted T cell fraction (not recorded which). This TCR derives from a male donor with ankylosing spondylitis.

The CDR3: CASSKRQGQEQYF. CDR3 DNA sequence: TGTGCCAGCAGCAAACGGCAGGGACAGGAGCAGTACTTC. The chain employs TRBV11-3 and TRBJ2-7; 7 nucleotides agree with TRBD1. Unmatched junction bases numbered 8, after V lost 5 bases and J lost 7 bases. CDR1 SGHNT and CDR2 YENEEA come from the germline V gene. The CDR3 spans 13 residues.